Below, 4 T cell receptor beta chains from the same sample are listed, as sequenced in a study of cytomegalovirus exposure and HLA in healthy donors. It was with 60 Vbeta and 13 Jbeta primers that the PCR ran. Clones were read by immunoSEQ multiplex PCR, and TCRdb kept only the in-frame ones, dropping some. This table holds 120,000 to 150,000 clones, 78% found once. The sample comprised PBMCs. Receptor source: a man aged 40-50 years in good health and CMV-seropositive.

V is TRBV10-3 and J is TRBJ2-5; 12 bases fit TRBD1. In germline, CDR1 is ENHRY, CDR2 SYGVKD. Germline trimming cut 6 bases from V and 11 bases from J; bases unmatched to any gene: 13. The CDR3 runs 15 residues. Here the CDR3 DNA reads TGTGCCATCAGGGGGACAGGGGGCTCTCTGGGGGAGCAGTACTTC. This translates into CAIRGTGGSLGEQYF.

The genes are TRBV2 and TRBJ2-1; 7 nucleotides align to TRBD2. CDR3 size: 15 residues. The V segment lost 6 bases and the J segment 6 bases; nucleotides outside the gene matches: 11. Germline V gene data show CDR1 as SNHLY and CDR2 as FYNNEI. DNA of the CDR3: TGTGCCAGCAGCGCCTGGGGGGGAGGGGCCAATGAGCAGTTCTTC. Translated: CASSAWGGGANEQFF.

Here the CDR3 DNA reads TGTGCCAGCAGCCAAGATCAGGGCAGGAGAGGATCCTACGAGCAGTACTTC. It codes for CASSQDQGRRGSYEQYF. The chain has TRBV4-2 and TRBJ2-5; TRBD1 is a possible D gene (5 bases). Judging by the DNA end, TRBJ2-7 fits better; the J call may be wrong. Germline lookup yields CDR1 LGHNA and CDR2 YNFKEQ. This CDR3 has 17 residues.

CDR3 nucleotide sequence: TGTGCCAGCAGCCCCCAGGGTCGAAGGGGCGAAAAACTGTTTTTT. As protein: CASSPQGRRGEKLFF. The chain recombines TRBV14 with TRBJ1-4; TRBD1 might be the D (5 bases). V lost 4 bases to trimming and J lost 8 bases, with 17 bases between them. Germline CDR1 reads SGHDN; CDR2 reads FVKESK. This CDR3 is built from 15 residues.